Each of the 5 T cell receptor beta chains below was sequenced from the same sample in a study of metastatic and nonmetastatic thyroid tumors. Every patient was untreated before thyroid surgery. TCRdb re-called clones from the PCR reads using MiXCR. The table records 13,000 or so clones, 20% to 30% of them present only once. Sequencing used adjacent normal tissue. The receptors were gathered from a female donor with papillary thyroid cancer or a benign thyroid nodule (not recorded which). Some clones in this sample may be carry-over from other donors' samples.

By share of the sample, this clone is medium-sized. The chain combines TRBV6-6 with TRBJ1-2, with a possible D match to TRBD1 (5 bases). This CDR3 has 14 amino acids. Germline V gene lookup returns CDR1 MNHNY and CDR2 SVGAGI (reference sequence). Trimming shortened V by 1 base and J by 2 bases, and 8 bases separated the two germline ends. In DNA, the CDR3 is TGTGCCAGCAGTTACTGGGAGGGGAACTATGGCTACACCTTC. The encoded protein is CASSYWEGNYGYTF.

The table lists this clone with many counts. The V and J genes are TRBV4-2 and TRBJ2-1; D may be TRBD1 (5 bases). V was clipped by 0 bases and J by 6 bases, with 15 bases between them. CDR3 length: 16 residues. CDR1 and CDR2 from the germline V gene are LGHNA and YNFKEQ. CDR3 loop: CASSQEAGLRFNEQFF. In DNA, the CDR3 is TGTGCCAGCAGCCAAGAAGCAGGGCTGAGGTTCAATGAGCAGTTCTTC.

This clone is classed as large (0.1 to 1%). This rearrangement joins TRBV6-1 to TRBJ2-3, with TRBD2 identical over 11 bases. The V and J ends lost 8 bases and 4 bases, in that order; junction bases with no gene match: 5. Germline V gene data show CDR1 as MNHNS and CDR2 as SASEGT. The CDR3 covers 14 residues. CDR3 nucleotide sequence: TGTGCCAGCGGATTAGCGGGAGGGCCAGATACGCAGTATTTT. Its translation is CASGLAGGPDTQYF.

The chain joins TRBV11-2 to TRBJ2-1; D assignment may be TRBD1 or TRBD2 (6 bases each). V was cut by 2 bases and J by 3 bases, with 14 bases left in between. Germline V gene data show CDR1 as SGHAT and CDR2 as FQNNGV. This CDR3 is 16 amino acids long. The CDR3: CASSLSGGIFYNEQFF. The CDR3 nucleotides read TGTGCCAGCAGCTTATCCGGGGGCATCTTCTACAATGAGCAGTTCTTC.

This chain links TRBV28 with TRBJ1-6, with a weak D call TRBD1 (5 bases). Trimming pared 3 bases from V and 8 bases from J, leaving 11 bases between. This CDR3 comprises 14 residues. The germline CDR1 and CDR2 sequences are MDHEN and SYDVKM. The CDR3 sequence: CASSLGRAHSPLHF. CDR3 sequence (DNA): TGTGCCAGCAGTTTGGGCAGGGCCCATTCACCCCTCCACTTT. The whole variable domain, filled in from reference TRBV28 and TRBJ1-6, reads DVKVTQSSRYLVKRTGEKVFLECVQDMDHENMFWYRQDPGLGLRLIYFSYDVKMKEKGDIPEGYSVSREKKERFSLILESASTNQTSMYLCASSLGRAHSPLHFGNGTRLTVT.